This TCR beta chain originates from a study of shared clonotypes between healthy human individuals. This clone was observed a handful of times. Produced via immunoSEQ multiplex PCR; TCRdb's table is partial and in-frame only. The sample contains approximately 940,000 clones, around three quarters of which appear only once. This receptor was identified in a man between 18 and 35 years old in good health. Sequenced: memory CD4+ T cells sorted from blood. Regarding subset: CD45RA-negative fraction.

CDR3 sequence: CASSPTGDYYGYTF. CDR3 nucleotides: TGTGCCAGCTCACCAACTGGCGACTACTATGGCTACACCTTC. The rearrangement links TRBV18 to TRBJ1-2; the D is unclear. This CDR3 has 14 amino acids. Germline V gene lookup returns CDR1 KGHSH and CDR2 LQKENI. V was shortened by 2 bases and J by 3 bases, with 10 bases between the two germline ends.